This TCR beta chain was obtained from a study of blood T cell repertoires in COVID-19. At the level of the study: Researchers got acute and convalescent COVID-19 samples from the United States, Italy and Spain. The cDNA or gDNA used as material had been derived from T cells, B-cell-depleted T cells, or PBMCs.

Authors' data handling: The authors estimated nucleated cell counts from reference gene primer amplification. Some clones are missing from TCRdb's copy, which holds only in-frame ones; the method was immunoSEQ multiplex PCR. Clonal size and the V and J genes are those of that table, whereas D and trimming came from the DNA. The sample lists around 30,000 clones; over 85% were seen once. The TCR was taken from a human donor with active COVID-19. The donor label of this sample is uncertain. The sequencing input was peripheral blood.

The CDR3: CASSLGGTSAEETQYF. The CDR3 bases are TGCGCCAGCAGCTTGGGAGGGACTAGCGCTGAGGAGACCCAGTACTTC. V and J are TRBV5-1 and TRBJ2-5; the match to TRBD2 covers 10 bases. This CDR3 spans 16 amino acids. Germline CDR1 is SGHRS and CDR2 is YFSETQ. Germline trimming cut 0 bases from V and 5 bases from J; bases unmatched to any gene: 7.